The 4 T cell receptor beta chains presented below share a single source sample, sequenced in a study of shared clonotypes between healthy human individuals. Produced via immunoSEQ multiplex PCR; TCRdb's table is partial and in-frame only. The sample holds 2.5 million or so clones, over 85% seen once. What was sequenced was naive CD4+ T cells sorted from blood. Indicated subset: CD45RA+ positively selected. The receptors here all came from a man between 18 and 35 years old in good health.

CDR3 sequence (DNA): TGTGCCAGCAGTTACAATGGCCTTAGAGGAGGCTATGAGCAGTTCTTC. This translates into CASSYNGLRGGYEQFF. The genes are TRBV6-5 and TRBJ2-1; D is possibly TRBD2 (5 bases). CDR1 and CDR2 (germline): MNHEY, SVGAGI. V lost 2 bases, J lost 8 bases, and 19 bases lay in between. The CDR3 runs 16 residues.

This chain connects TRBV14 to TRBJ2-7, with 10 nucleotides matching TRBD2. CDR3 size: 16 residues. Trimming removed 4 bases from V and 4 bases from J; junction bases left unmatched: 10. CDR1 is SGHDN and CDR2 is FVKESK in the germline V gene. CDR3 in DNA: TGTGCCAGCAGCCCCCGGGGGGCTAGCGGGGGATACGAGCAGTACTTC. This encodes CASSPRGASGGYEQYF.

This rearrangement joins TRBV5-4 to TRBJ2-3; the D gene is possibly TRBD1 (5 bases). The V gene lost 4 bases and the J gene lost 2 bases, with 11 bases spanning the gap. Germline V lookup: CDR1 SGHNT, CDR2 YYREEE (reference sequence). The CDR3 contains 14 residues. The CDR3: CASSLTTVTDTQYF. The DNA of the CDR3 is TGTGCCAGCAGCCTGACGACAGTCACAGATACGCAGTATTTT. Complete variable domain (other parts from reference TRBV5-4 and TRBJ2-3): ETGVTQSPTHLIKTRGQQVTLRCSSQSGHNTVSWYQQALGQGPQFIFQYYREEENGRGNFPPRFSGLQFPNYSSELNVNALELDDSALYLCASSLTTVTDTQYFGPGTRLTVL.

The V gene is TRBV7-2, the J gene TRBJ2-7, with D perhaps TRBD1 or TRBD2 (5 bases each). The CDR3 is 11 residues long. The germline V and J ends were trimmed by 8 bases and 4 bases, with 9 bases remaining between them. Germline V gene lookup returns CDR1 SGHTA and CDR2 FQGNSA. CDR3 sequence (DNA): TGTGCCAGCGCCGGGGCTTACGAGCAGTACTTC. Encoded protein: CASAGAYEQYF.